This TCR beta chain was documented in a study of regulatory T cells in long-lasting Graves disease. Overall study findings and caveats: Persistent Graves' patients showed less TCR diversity than newly diagnosed ones.

With iRepertoire HTBI primers and Arm-PCR of CDR3 regions, TCR beta libraries were built. TCRdb itself ran the multiplex PCR reads through MiXCR, one entry per CDR3 protein. The sample carries roughly 530,000 distinct CDR3 sequences, about 16% recorded once. The CDR3 is made up of 15 amino acids. V shed 1 base and J shed 0 bases, with 11 bases lying between them. The germline V gene encodes CDR1 DFQATT and CDR2 SNEGSKA (reference sequence). About this clonotype: Its antigen is as yet unknown.

The time point here: newly diagnosed GD, antithyroid drugs for less than 3 months. PBMC RNA was the source of the TCR library. American Thyroid Association guidelines served as the basis for diagnosing Graves' disease. The sample was also linked to a second study, of T cells in Graves' hyperthyroidism and ophthalmopathy. According to that study: Not enrolled were patients with uncontrolled infection, other autoimmune disease, pregnancy or lactation. In making diagnoses, clinical symptoms, serum thyroxine and TRAb, thyroid ultrasound and orbital computed tomography were all used.

The rearrangement joins TRBV20-1 to TRBJ2-3, with D uncertain. This TCR was recovered from a woman aged 35-60 years with Graves disease. This material consisted of peripheral blood mononuclear cells (PBMCs), taken at new diagnosis, from a patient treated with antithyroid drugs. CDR3 coding DNA: TGCAGTGCTAGAGGCTGGGGAACAAGCACAGATACGCAGTATTTT. This gives the protein CSARGWGTSTDTQYF.